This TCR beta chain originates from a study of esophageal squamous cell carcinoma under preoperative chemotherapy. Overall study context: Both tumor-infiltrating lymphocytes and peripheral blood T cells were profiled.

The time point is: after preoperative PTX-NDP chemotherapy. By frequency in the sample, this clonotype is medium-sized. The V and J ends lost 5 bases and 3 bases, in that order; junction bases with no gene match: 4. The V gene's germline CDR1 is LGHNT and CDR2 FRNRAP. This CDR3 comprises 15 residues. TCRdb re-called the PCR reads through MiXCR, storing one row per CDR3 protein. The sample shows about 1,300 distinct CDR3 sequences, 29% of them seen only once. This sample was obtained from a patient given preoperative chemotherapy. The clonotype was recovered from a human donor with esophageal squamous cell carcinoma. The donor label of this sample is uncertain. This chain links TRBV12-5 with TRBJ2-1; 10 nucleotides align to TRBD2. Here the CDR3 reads CASGLRTSGYNEQFF. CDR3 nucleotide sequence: TGTGCTAGTGGTCTCCGGACTAGCGGCTACAATGAGCAGTTCTTC.